The entry that follows covers one T cell receptor beta chain sequence. As yet, its antigen is unknown. The entry originates in a study of cytomegalovirus exposure and HLA in healthy donors. Study-level points and caveats: Being productive about 87% or about 30% of the time was typical of most TCR beta V segments in an earlier analysis. Researchers left out some V segments, among them TRBV6-2 and TRBV6-3, as indistinguishable.

A multiplex PCR was run with 60 Vbeta primers and 13 Jbeta primers. The repertoire was sequenced with immunoSEQ multiplex PCR; TCRdb's copy has only in-frame clones and lacks some. The table includes approximately 170,000 clones, about 84% detected once. CDR3 size: 15 residues. With 5 bases clipped from V and 4 bases from J, the junction kept 8 bases outside the gene matches. Germline assignment: CDR1 SGHTA and CDR2 FQGTGA. The chain has TRBV7-3 and TRBJ1-1, with 9 bases fitting TRBD1. The TCR comes from a man in his fifties or sixties in good health and CMV-seropositive. Sequenced input: PBMCs. The CDR3 here is CASSQLGQGLTEAFF. CDR3 in DNA: TGTGCCAGCAGCCAGCTAGGACAGGGGCTCACTGAAGCTTTCTTT.